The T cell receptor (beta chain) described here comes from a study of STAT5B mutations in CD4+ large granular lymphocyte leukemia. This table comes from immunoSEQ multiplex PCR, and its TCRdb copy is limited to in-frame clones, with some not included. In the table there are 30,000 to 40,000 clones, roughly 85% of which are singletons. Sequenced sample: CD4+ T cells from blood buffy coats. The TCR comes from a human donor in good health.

The CDR3, as DNA: TGTGCCAGCAGTTTAACGGGACGGGGCCACAATGAGCAGTTCTTC. The encoded protein is CASSLTGRGHNEQFF. This chain joins TRBV28 and TRBJ2-1; either TRBD1 or TRBD2 may fit D (5 bases each). This CDR3 is built from 15 residues. Germline V gene sequence: CDR1 MDHEN, CDR2 SYDVKM. Trimming shortened V by 2 bases and J by 5 bases, and 13 bases separated the two germline ends. Complete variable domain (other parts from reference TRBV28 and TRBJ2-1): DVKVTQSSRYLVKRTGEKVFLECVQDMDHENMFWYRQDPGLGLRLIYFSYDVKMKEKGDIPEGYSVSREKKERFSLILESASTNQTSMYLCASSLTGRGHNEQFFGPGTRLTVL.